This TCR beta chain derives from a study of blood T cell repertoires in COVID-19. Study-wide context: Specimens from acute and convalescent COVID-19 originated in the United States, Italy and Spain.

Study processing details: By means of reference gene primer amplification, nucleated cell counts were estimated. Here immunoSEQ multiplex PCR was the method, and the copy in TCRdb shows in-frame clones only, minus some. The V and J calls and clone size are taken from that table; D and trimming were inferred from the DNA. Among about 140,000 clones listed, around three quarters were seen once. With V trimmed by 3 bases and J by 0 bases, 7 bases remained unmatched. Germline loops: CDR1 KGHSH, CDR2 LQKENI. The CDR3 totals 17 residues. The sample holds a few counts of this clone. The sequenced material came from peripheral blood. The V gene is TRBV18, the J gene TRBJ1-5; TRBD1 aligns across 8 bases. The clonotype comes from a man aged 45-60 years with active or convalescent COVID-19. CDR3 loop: CASSPGTGPNSNQPQHF. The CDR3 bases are TGTGCCAGCTCACCGGGGACAGGTCCAAATAGCAATCAGCCCCAGCATTTT.